This TCR beta chain was found in a study of OX40 agonist ivuxolimab in advanced cancers. TCRdb's table, derived via immunoSEQ multiplex PCR, lists solely in-frame clones and lacks some. The top ten clones hold roughly a fifth of a sample with thousands of clones, around 80% of them seen once. Baseline was the first blood sampling point, followed by cycle 4 day 1 and cycle 7 day 1. This clone was detected only once. The target antigen is unknown. The study, taken as a whole, reports: Expanded clones were, on average, more numerous in CD8+ T cells than in CD4+. The specificity for antigen of the expanded peripheral T cells was not determined.

The CDR3 runs 20 residues. The germline gives CDR1 LGHNA, CDR2 YSLEER. Trimming at V came to 4 bases and at J to 0 bases, leaving 10 bases not matched to a gene. This clonotype was obtained from an adult with an advanced solid tumor such as melanoma, head and neck, liver or kidney cancer. The J gene is TRBJ2-1, the V gene TRBV4-3, with TRBD2 matching over 15 bases. The sequencing used CD4+ or CD8+ T cells sorted from blood, collected in a trial of the OX40 agonist ivuxolimab. The CDR3 nucleotides read TGCGCCAGCAGCCTAGAAAGGGGACTAGCGGGGGGCTACTCCTACAATGAGCAGTTCTTC. Translation: CASSLERGLAGGYSYNEQFF.